A single sample is the source of the 23 T cell receptor beta chains below, sequenced in a study of blood T cell repertoires in COVID-19. Generated by immunoSEQ multiplex PCR, the TCRdb table keeps only in-frame clones and is missing some. The table shows some 220,000 clones, with roughly 85% occurring only once. Sequencing used peripheral blood. These receptors were obtained from a man aged 45-65 years with COVID-19, enrolled during active disease.

V gene TRBV4-3 combines with J gene TRBJ2-5; 7 positions agree with TRBD1. Germline-derived CDR1 and CDR2 are LGHNA and YSLEER. This CDR3 contains 15 residues. Trimming took 2 bases from V and 4 from J; bases not matched to a gene: 7. This CDR3 is CASSQRRQGRETQYF. In DNA, the CDR3 is TGCGCCAGCAGCCAACGAAGACAGGGTAGAGAGACCCAGTACTTC.

The CDR3 is CASSLARGQYYEQYF. The CDR3 nucleotides are TGTGCCAGCAGCTTAGCGCGGGGACAGTACTACGAGCAGTACTTC. The rearrangement links TRBV7-2 to TRBJ2-7; D might be TRBD1 (7 bases). The V gene lost 0 bases and the J gene lost 3 bases, with 12 bases spanning the gap. CDR3 length equals 15 residues. Germline V gene sequence: CDR1 SGHTA, CDR2 FQGNSA. Together with reference TRBV7-2 and TRBJ2-7, the CDR3 gives the full variable domain: GAGVSQSPSNKVTEKGKDVELRCDPISGHTALYWYRQSLGQGLEFLIYFQGNSAPDKSGLPSDRFSAERTGGSVSTLTIQRTQQEDSAVYLCASSLARGQYYEQYFGPGTRLTVT.

The chain recombines TRBV28 with TRBJ2-3, with 7 bases matching TRBD2. V gave up 5 bases and J gave up 5 bases; unmatched junction bases: 7. This CDR3 contains 14 residues. Per the germline V gene, CDR1 is MDHEN and CDR2 is SYDVKM. The CDR3 here is CASSPGAGKDTQYF. DNA of the CDR3: TGTGCCAGCAGTCCAGGAGCGGGGAAAGATACGCAGTATTTT.

The chain is built from TRBV15 and TRBJ1-6; no clear D. The germline gives CDR1 LNHNV, CDR2 YYDKDF (reference sequence). Trimming shortened V by 0 bases and J by 6 bases, and 6 bases separated the two germline ends. The CDR3 is 14 amino acids. The CDR3 DNA reads as TGTGCCACCAGCAGAGACACGAGTAATTCACCCCTCCACTTT. Translating it yields CATSRDTSNSPLHF.

This clone appeared once. The CDR3 region has the DNA TGTGCCAGCAGTTACTCTCAGGGTCCCCAGCATTTT. Translation: CASSYSQGPQHF. The rearrangement uses TRBV6-2 or TRBV6-3 and TRBJ1-5; perhaps TRBD1 as D (5 bases). This CDR3 spans 12 amino acids. Deletions cut 0 bases from V and 10 bases from J, with 7 bases between. The germline V gene has CDR1 MNHEY and CDR2 SVGEGT.

The rearrangement links TRBV4-2 to TRBJ2-1; 9 nucleotides align to TRBD2. Germline CDR1 LGHNA, CDR2 YNFKEQ. The ends lost 0 bases at V and 9 bases at J; junction bases unmatched: 12. The CDR3 extends over 17 amino acids. In DNA form, the CDR3 reads TGTGCCAGCAGCCAAGATGGCCTTAAGCGGGGGGTCGGTGAGCAGTTCTTC. Amino acid sequence: CASSQDGLKRGVGEQFF.

V and J are TRBV2 and TRBJ2-1; weak D call: TRBD1 (6 bases). The CDR3 spans 14 residues. Germline V gives CDR1 SNHLY, CDR2 FYNNEI. Between the trimmed V and J ends, which lost 6 bases and 10 bases, there was a span of 19 bases. The CDR3 spells CASRSLRDTGEQFF. Here the CDR3 DNA reads TGTGCCAGCAGGTCTCTCCGGGACACCGGAGAGCAGTTCTTC.

This clone has just a few counts. The J gene is TRBJ2-1, the V gene TRBV19; weak D call: TRBD2 (6 bases). The CDR3 extends over 15 amino acids. From germline, CDR1 is LNHDA and CDR2 SQIVND (reference sequence). V lost 8 bases and J lost 0, with 14 bases in between. The CDR3 sequence is CASSRLGSSYNEQFF. The DNA of the CDR3 is TGTGCCAGTTCCAGACTAGGTAGCTCCTACAATGAGCAGTTCTTC. Looking up the rest from reference TRBV19 and TRBJ2-1 gives the full variable domain: DGGITQSPKYLFRKEGQNVTLSCEQNLNHDAMYWYRQDPGQGLRLIYYSQIVNDFQKGDIAEGYSVSREKKESFPLTVTSAQKNPTAFYLCASSRLGSSYNEQFFGPGTRLTVL.

This clone was picked up a small number of times. The chain links TRBV6-6 to TRBJ2-5, with D perhaps matching TRBD2 (5 bases). The CDR3 extends over 15 amino acids. Germline CDR1 is MNHNY and CDR2 is SVGAGI (reference sequence). V lost 0 bases and J lost 5, with 13 bases in between. The CDR3, as DNA: TGTGCCAGCAGTTACTCCCGCGCGGGCGAGGAGACCCAGTACTTC. This gives the protein CASSYSRAGEETQYF.

CDR3 sequence (DNA): TGTGCCTGGAGCCCGGGACTTTTCACAGATACGCAGTATTTT. Protein sequence: CAWSPGLFTDTQYF. The V and J genes are TRBV30 and TRBJ2-3; perhaps TRBD2 as D (6 bases). The CDR3 sequence is 14 residues long. The germline V gene has CDR1 GTSNPN and CDR2 SVGIG (reference sequence). Trimming took 3 bases from V and 2 from J, leaving 12 bases between them.

The chain employs TRBV7-9 and TRBJ2-7; TRBD1 is a possible D gene (5 bases). Germline V gene data show CDR1 as SEHNR and CDR2 as FQNEAQ (reference sequence). The CDR3 covers 13 residues. V lost 1 base to trimming and J lost 7 bases, with 11 bases between them. The CDR3 is CASSLGAGWEQYF. The CDR3 region has the DNA TGTGCCAGCAGCTTAGGAGCAGGGTGGGAGCAGTACTTC.

The chain is built from TRBV5-1 and TRBJ1-4; TRBD1 matches at 9 bases. This CDR3 contains 15 residues. The germline V gene encodes CDR1 SGHRS and CDR2 YFSETQ. The junction had 3 bases not matched to a gene; V was cut back by 0 bases and J by 6 bases. The CDR3 region is CASSLDRGQDEKLFF. CDR3 DNA sequence: TGCGCCAGCAGCTTGGACAGGGGGCAGGATGAAAAACTGTTTTTT.

The chain couples TRBV2 to TRBJ2-1, with TRBD1 matching over 9 bases. Germline V CDR1 and CDR2: SNHLY, FYNNEI. V lost 6 bases, J lost 8 bases, and 29 bases stayed unmatched. This CDR3 spans 21 amino acids. CDR3 protein: CASRAGTGKIRGTPPWHEQFF. The DNA for the CDR3 is TGTGCCAGCAGAGCCGGGACAGGGAAAATTCGTGGGACCCCTCCTTGGCATGAGCAGTTCTTC.

V gene TRBV3-1 (or the pseudogene TRBV3-2) combines with J gene TRBJ2-3, with TRBD2 matching over 10 bases. Germline trimming cut 3 bases from V and 1 base from J; bases unmatched to any gene: 7. CDR1 is LGHDT, CDR2 YNNKEL, per germline (reference sequence). The CDR3 is made up of 17 amino acids. CDR3: CASSQAGTSAGTDTQYF. CDR3 nucleotide sequence: TGTGCCAGCAGCCAGGCGGGGACTAGCGCTGGCACAGATACGCAGTATTTT.

This sequence joins TRBV5-1 and TRBJ1-2, with D uncertain. Trimming left V 4 bases short and J 4 bases short, with 11 bases between. The CDR3 consists of 13 residues. The germline gives CDR1 SGHRS, CDR2 YFSETQ. CDR3 region: CASSPEGTYGYTF. CDR3 DNA: TGCGCCAGCAGCCCCGAGGGTACCTATGGCTACACCTTC.

In its sample, this clone was seen a few times. The chain carries TRBV6-4 and TRBJ1-1, with a possible D match to TRBD1 (5 bases). Germline CDR1 MRHNA, CDR2 SNTAGT. The CDR3 length is 15 residues. Between the trimmed V and J ends, which lost 8 bases and 4 bases, there was a span of 20 bases. This chain's CDR3 is CASSMGGMGSTEAFF. CDR3 sequence (DNA): TGTGCCAGCTCGATGGGGGGAATGGGAAGCACTGAAGCTTTCTTT.

This chain joins TRBV6-1 and TRBJ1-2; 8 bases map to TRBD1. The trim removed 1 base at V and 8 bases at J, leaving 9 bases unmatched. This CDR3 is built from 15 residues. Germline assignment: CDR1 MNHNS and CDR2 SASEGT. In DNA, the CDR3 is TGTGCCAGCAGTGAAGAGGCAGGGGGCATGTGGGGCTACACCTTC. It translates to CASSEEAGGMWGYTF.

This clone was seen more than once but under ten times. The chain combines TRBV6-2 or TRBV6-3 with TRBJ2-7; D is undetermined. Germline CDR1 MNHEY, CDR2 SVGEGT. The CDR3 spans 11 residues. Trimming removed 5 bases at V and 12 bases at J, with 14 bases between. This CDR3 is CASSHPGLRYF. The DNA of the CDR3 is TGTGCCAGCAGTCACCCGGGTCTTCGGTACTTC.

The chain joins TRBV30 to TRBJ2-1, with 8 nucleotides matching TRBD2. This CDR3 comprises 14 residues. Germline-derived CDR1 and CDR2 are GTSNPN and SVGIG (reference sequence). V shed 5 bases, J shed 7 bases, and the junction held 10 bases outside the gene matches. In nucleotides, the CDR3 is TGTGCCTGGTCCACCGGGGGGGGGCTGAATGAGCAGTTCTTC. It yields the protein CAWSTGGGLNEQFF.

The V gene is TRBV14, the J gene TRBJ1-6; 7 bases line up with TRBD1. Germline V gives CDR1 SGHDN, CDR2 FVKESK. The CDR3 length is 13 residues. V gave up 3 bases and J gave up 7 bases; unmatched junction bases: 0. The CDR3 is CASSQTGNSPLHF. CDR3 DNA sequence: TGTGCCAGCAGCCAGACAGGGAATTCACCCCTCCACTTT.

This chain joins TRBV15 and TRBJ1-6; 7 bases align to TRBD1. After removal of 11 bases from V and 7 bases from J, the junction contained 11 bases not matched to a gene. This CDR3 spans 14 amino acids. Germline CDR1 and CDR2: LNHNV and YYDKDF (reference sequence). As DNA, the CDR3 is TGTGCCGTCAGGACAGGCGGATGGAATTCACCCCTCCACTTT. This translates into CAVRTGGWNSPLHF.

This sequence joins TRBV11-2 and TRBJ2-1; D remains ambiguous. The CDR3 spans 14 residues. V was shortened by 1 base and J by 7 bases, with 11 bases between the two germline ends. Germline V gene sequence: CDR1 SGHAT, CDR2 FQNNGV. CDR3 residues: CASSLGPSVNEQFF. CDR3 coding DNA: TGTGCCAGCAGCTTAGGTCCCAGTGTAAATGAGCAGTTCTTC.

This rearrangement joins TRBV10-2 to TRBJ2-7; 8 bases line up with TRBD1. Germline loops: CDR1 WSHSY, CDR2 SAAADI. The V and J ends lost 5 bases and 5 bases, in that order; junction bases with no gene match: 11. The CDR3 is 15 amino acids. The CDR3 DNA sequence: TGCGCCAGCAGTACAACTAGGACAGGGTTCCACGAGCAGTACTTC. Protein product: CASSTTRTGFHEQYF.